This T cell receptor (beta chain) was observed in a study of blood T cell repertoires in COVID-19. Overall study: There were acute and convalescent COVID-19 samples, and they came from the United States, Italy and Spain. In each case, the material was cDNA or gDNA derived from T cells, B-cell-depleted T cells, or PBMCs.

Original processing methods: Nucleated cell number was recorded as an estimate derived from reference gene primer amplification. Data came from immunoSEQ multiplex PCR; TCRdb stores just in-frame clones and leaves some out. From that table come the V and J calls and clone size; the DNA was used to work out D and trimming. In the table there are 250,000 to 300,000 clones, approximately 86% of which are singletons. This CDR3 spans 14 amino acids. V lost 4 bases, J lost 4 bases, and 8 bases stayed unmatched. The germline gives CDR1 SGDLS, CDR2 YYNGEE. One Seattle source followed patients from active infection through their disease course.

The sequencing sample was made of peripheral blood. This clonotype originated in a woman aged 70 to 79 with COVID-19, enrolled during active disease. V is TRBV9 and J is TRBJ2-7, with 7 bases aligning to TRBD1. The CDR3 region has the DNA TGTGCCAGCAGCCCTAGGGACAGCAATTACGAGCAGTACTTC. It translates to CASSPRDSNYEQYF.